Presented here are 10 T cell receptor beta chains from one specimen sequenced in a study of shared T cell receptors in the human thymus. The method was immunoSEQ multiplex PCR; TCRdb's version includes in-frame clones alone and lacks a portion of them. The data show some 720,000 clones, around 87% seen once. These data were also reused for a study on human thymus T cells.

The sample comprised thymocytes. These receptors all come from a boy younger than two with a congenital heart defect.

The chain combines TRBV10-2 with TRBJ1-1; the D is unclear. The CDR3 runs 14 residues. The germline CDR1 and CDR2 sequences are WSHSY and SAAADI. Trimming stripped 5 bases from V and 1 base from J, with 11 bases between. The CDR3 region is CASSNSHRNTEAFF. For the CDR3, the DNA is TGCGCCAGCAGTAACTCTCACAGGAACACTGAAGCTTTCTTT.

This chain uses TRBV6-7 with TRBJ2-3, with 10 positions matching TRBD2. Being an ORF, TRBV6-7 has a function that is uncertain. This CDR3 contains 14 residues. The ends lost 11 bases at V and 6 bases at J; junction bases unmatched: 11. The CDR3 loop is CAPPRASGSDTQYF. Written as DNA, the CDR3 is TGTGCCCCCCCACGGGCTAGCGGGAGTGATACGCAGTATTTT.

This chain joins TRBV10-2 and TRBJ1-5; D ambiguous. Germline V gene lookup returns CDR1 WSHSY and CDR2 SAAADI. With 5 bases removed from V and 9 bases from J, the gap between germline ends came to 11 bases. CDR3 size: 12 residues. The CDR3 DNA reads as TGCGCCAGCAGTTCGGTCACTCGGCCCCAGCATTTT. This codes for CASSSVTRPQHF.

As for this clone: One end of the junction varies from germline; a read error may be responsible. CDR3 in DNA: TGTGCCAGTAGTGTAGAAGCTGGGACAGCCCTTACCTACGAGCAGTACTTC. This codes for CASSVEAGTALTYEQYF. The gene calls are TRBV19 and TRBJ2-7; TRBD1 matches at 7 bases. The CDR3 extends over 17 amino acids. Germline CDR1 reads LNHDA; CDR2 reads SQIVND (reference sequence).

This clone is a singleton in its sample. This chain links TRBV20-1 with TRBJ2-7; D is ambiguous. There are 10 residues in the CDR3. Per the germline V gene, CDR1 is DFQATT and CDR2 is SNEGSKA (reference sequence). Deletions cut 7 bases from V and 7 bases from J, with 11 bases between. The CDR3 nucleotides are TGCAGTGTTCGGAGCCGGGAGCAGTACTTC. It encodes CSVRSREQYF.

This clone is a singleton in its sample. The J gene is TRBJ2-3, the V gene TRBV19, with D uncertain. Per germline, CDR1 LNHDA and CDR2 SQIVND (reference sequence). The CDR3 length is 16 residues. V gave up 3 bases and J gave up 0 bases, with 13 bases separating them. DNA of the CDR3: TGTGCCAGTAGTATCGATACCCTACGTAGCACAGATACGCAGTATTTT. Translating gives CASSIDTLRSTDTQYF.

The rearrangement links TRBV18 to TRBJ2-2; possible D gene TRBD2, 5 bases. This CDR3 region has 13 residues. Germline V gene data show CDR1 as KGHSH and CDR2 as LQKENI. Trimming took off 3 bases at V and 4 bases at J, with 6 bases between the two ends. The CDR3, as DNA: TGTGCCAGCTCACCCGGGGTCACCGGGGAGCTGTTTTTT. This gives the protein CASSPGVTGELFF.

This clone was seen only once. The V call is TRBV5-1, the J call TRBJ2-3; TRBD2 is a possible D gene (6 bases). The V end was cut by 4 bases, the J end by 1 base, with 19 bases between. The CDR3 consists of 17 residues. Germline CDR1 reads SGHRS; CDR2 reads YFSETQ. In nucleotides, the CDR3 is TGCGCCAGCAGCGGGGCTAGTGGGGGGAGACGCACAGATACGCAGTATTTT. Translation gives CASSGASGGRRTDTQYF.

The chain links TRBV2 to TRBJ2-5, with D tentatively TRBD1 (5 bases). The CDR3 length is 11 residues. With 7 bases removed from V and 5 bases from J, the gap between germline ends came to 8 bases. Germline assignment: CDR1 SNHLY and CDR2 FYNNEI. CDR3 in DNA: TGTGCCAGCATCAAGGGGGAGACCCAGTACTTC. It specifies CASIKGETQYF.

This rearrangement joins TRBV27 to TRBJ2-1, with D perhaps matching TRBD1 (5 bases). The CDR3 extends over 15 amino acids. V was pared by 8 bases and J by 0 bases, with 14 bases between. Germline V CDR1 and CDR2: MNHEY, SMNVEV (reference sequence). The CDR3 spells CASGPQGSSYNEQFF. The CDR3 DNA reads TGTGCCAGCGGACCTCAGGGTAGCTCCTACAATGAGCAGTTCTTC.